This paragraph covers one T cell receptor (beta chain) sequence. This clone was detected only a few times. The clone's antigen remains unknown. Base-call qualities are not available, and no considerably larger clone is one nucleotide away. The CDR3, from cysteine to phenylalanine, totals 14 residues. The DNA shown is the 42-base CDR3, in frame from base 1. A distance of 10 bases separates the germline ends of V and J, which lose 2 bases and 2 bases respectively. According to the germline V gene (reference sequence), CDR1 reads SGHNT and CDR2 reads YYREEE. The immunoSEQ Assay was the method used to sequence TCRbeta CDR3 regions. After extraction, genomic DNA underwent amplification by bias-controlled multiplex PCR, followed by high-throughput sequencing. Per the source publication's procedure: To quantify the absolute abundance of every unique TCRbeta CDR3 region, sequences were collapsed and filtered. T cell fraction was estimated by normalization of TCRbeta template counts to usable DNA, with usable DNA being measured through amplification of reference genes present in all nucleated cells. Repertoire TCRs were annotated as SARS-CoV-2-specific by exact matching of V gene, CDR3 amino acid sequence and J gene to a known reactive TCR set. The reference SARS-CoV-2 TCR set was obtained from MIRA and was filtered for enrichment in COVID-19-positive ImmuneCODE repertoires, whereby public or cross-reactive TCRs were removed. Using the MIRA antigens, annotated TCRs were further analysed by specific ORF or by position within an ORF. Depth was the summed frequency of annotated unique rearrangements, while breadth was defined as annotated unique rearrangements over total unique productive rearrangements. TCR breadth was compared between groups using two-sided Wilcoxon rank-sum tests. TCRdb limited this immuneACCESS table to in-frame rearrangements with V and J called. A share of clones is missing; checked studies link under half to unresolved V genes, and the rest is unexplained. V, J and clone size derive from that table, while D and trimming were established from the DNA sequence. This sample holds 410,000 or so clones; 90% were observed only once. Together, the top ten hold 12% of the sample.

The entry originates in a study of Ad26.COV2.S vaccination and SARS-CoV-2 variants listed by TCRdb under 2021. Looking at the study overall: Vaccine-arm donors came from COV1001, a multicentre, randomized, double-blind, placebo-controlled phase I-IIa trial of Ad26.COV2.S in healthy adults. Dosing of Ad26.COV2.S was intramuscular, at either 5x10^10 or 1x10^11 viral particles, delivered as one shot or as two shots spaced 56 days apart. Sequencing of the TCRbeta repertoire served to evaluate the specificity and breadth of SARS-CoV-2-reactive T cell receptors following Ad26.COV2.S vaccination. A total of approximately 30 samples were included in the TCR-sequenced set, comprising roughly 19 Ad26.COV2.S vaccine recipients, 5 placebo recipients and 8 SARS-CoV-2 convalescent individuals. Trial participants were randomized into five groups of five, in which low-dose or high-dose Ad26.COV2.S was given once or twice, or placebo was given on both occasions. Investigators remained blinded to trial group allocation during experiments and outcome assessment.

The research as a whole found: Non-spike TCR breadth was comparable between vaccine and placebo recipients, consistent with the vaccine containing only spike. Ad26.COV2.S recipients had higher spike-specific TCR breadth than placebo recipients (P = 0.0014). After vaccination, spike-specific CD8+ and CD4+ T cell responses were reported to show substantial breadth. The authors noted that the TCR breadth and depth analyses may have underestimated total T cell responses. The study lacked the statistical power to compare responses across vaccine doses or regimens.

This specimen's treatment or condition label, per the study, means: 15 to 20 received Ad26.COV2.S at low or high dose, single or two shots; roughly five received placebo; per-sample allocation not given. Repertoires of vaccine and placebo recipients were sequenced from samples collected on day 63 after the first injection. Cohort 1b enrolled about two dozen adults aged 18-55 years at a single site in Boston, USA, between 29 July and 7 August 2020. Ad26.COV2.S was a replication-incompetent adenovirus type 26 vector expressing a prefusion-stabilized SARS-CoV-2 spike protein from the original Wuhan strain.

The rearrangement combines TRBV5-4 with TRBJ1-1; the D gene is possibly TRBD1, with 5 bases matching. The sequence came from a person aged 18-65 years who received the Ad26.COV2.S COVID-19 vaccine or a placebo. The sequenced sample was peripheral blood, obtained in a trial of Ad26.COV2.S vaccine versus placebo. Here is the DNA: TGTGCCAGCAGCTTTCAGGGAGTAAACACTGAAGCTTTCTTT. Its amino acids are CASSFQGVNTEAFF.